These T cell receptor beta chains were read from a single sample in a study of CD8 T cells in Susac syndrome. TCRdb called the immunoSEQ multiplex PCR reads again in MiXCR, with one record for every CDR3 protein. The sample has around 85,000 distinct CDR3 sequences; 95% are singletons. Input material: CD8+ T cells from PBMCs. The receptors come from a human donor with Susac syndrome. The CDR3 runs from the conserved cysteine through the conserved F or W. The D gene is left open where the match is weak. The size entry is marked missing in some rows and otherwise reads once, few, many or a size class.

DNA: TGTGCCAGCAGTGACGGACCCCTCTCCTACGAGCAGTACTTC; CDR3: CASSDGPLSYEQYF; length: 14; D: -; J: TRBJ2-7; V: TRBV2; size: -
DNA: TGTGCCAGCTCACCACCGGTACCGTCAGGGATCAGTTATGGCTACACCTTC; CDR3: CASSPPVPSGISYGYTF; length: 17; D: -; J: TRBJ1-2; V: TRBV18; size: -
DNA: TGCAGTGCTAGAGATCCAGAAGGCTGGAACACTGAAGCTTTCTTT; CDR3: CSARDPEGWNTEAFF; length: 15; D: -; J: TRBJ1-1; V: TRBV20-1; size: -
DNA: TGCGCCAGCAGGGTCGGGCCCAGCTCCTACGAGCAGTACTTC; CDR3: CASRVGPSSYEQYF; length: 14; D: -; J: TRBJ2-7; V: TRBV5-1; size: -
DNA: TGTGCCAGCAGCTCCACGCATTTAGTCCCCGGGGAGCTGTTTTTT; CDR3: CASSSTHLVPGELFF; length: 15; D: -; J: TRBJ2-2; V: TRBV13; size: -
DNA: TGTGCCAGCAGTGTCCACTCCGATGAGCAGTTCTTC; CDR3: CASSVHSDEQFF; length: 12; D: -; J: TRBJ2-1; V: TRBV25-1; size: -
DNA: TGTGCCAGCAGCCCAGGGGTGGGGAACACCGGGGAGCTGTTTTTT; CDR3: CASSPGVGNTGELFF; length: 15; D: -; J: TRBJ2-2; V: TRBV12-3/TRBV12-4; size: once
DNA: TGCAGTGCTAGAATTAGCGCTTTCCCTATCTACGAGCAGTACTTC; CDR3: CSARISAFPIYEQYF; length: 15; D: -; J: TRBJ2-7; V: TRBV20-1; size: -
DNA: TGTGCCAGCAGTCTGACTAGCGGGAGCACAGATACGCAGTATTTT; CDR3: CASSLTSGSTDTQYF; length: 15; D: TRBD2; J: TRBJ2-3; V: TRBV6-2/TRBV6-3; size: -
DNA: TGTGCCAGCAGAACCCAGGACATCTCCTACAATGAGCAGTTCTTC; CDR3: CASRTQDISYNEQFF; length: 15; D: -; J: TRBJ2-1; V: TRBV28; size: -
DNA: TGCGCCAGCAGCCTAGTAGCGGGTAGTTTAGATACGCAGTATTTT; CDR3: CASSLVAGSLDTQYF; length: 15; D: TRBD2; J: TRBJ2-3; V: TRBV4-3; size: -
DNA: TGCAGTGCCCTCATCCGGGACTCCCTATTGGAGCAGTATTTT; CDR3: CSALIRDSLLEQYF; length: 14; D: -; J: TRBJ2-3; V: TRBV20-1; size: -
DNA: TGTGCCAGCAGTGCAGGGGGCGGATTTAGCACAGATACGCAGTATTTT; CDR3: CASSAGGGFSTDTQYF; length: 16; D: TRBD1; J: TRBJ2-3; V: TRBV6-4; size: -
DNA: TGTGCCAGCAGCGGGACAGGGAGTTTCAATGAGCAGTTCTTC; CDR3: CASSGTGSFNEQFF; length: 14; D: TRBD1; J: TRBJ2-1; V: TRBV7-9; size: -
DNA: TGTGCCAGCAGCTTAGCTAGCAGCTCCTACAATGAGCAGTTCTTC; CDR3: CASSLASSSYNEQFF; length: 15; D: -; J: TRBJ2-1; V: TRBV7-6; size: few
DNA: TGCAGTGCTAGAGATGTCGTAGCGGGAGACCCGAGCTCCTACAATGAGCAGTTCTTC; CDR3: CSARDVVAGDPSSYNEQFF; length: 19; D: TRBD2; J: TRBJ2-1; V: TRBV20-1; size: -
DNA: TGTGCCAGCAGTGAGACGGACTATAGCAATCAGCCCCAGCATTTT; CDR3: CASSETDYSNQPQHF; length: 15; D: -; J: TRBJ1-5; V: TRBV6-1; size: few
DNA: TGTGCCAGCAGACCGCAGGAGGGGTTACATGAAAAACTGTTTTTT; CDR3: CASRPQEGLHEKLFF; length: 15; D: -; J: TRBJ1-4; V: TRBV12-3/TRBV12-4; size: -
DNA: TGTGCCAGCGCACTAGCGTCCGGGGAGCTGTTTTTT; CDR3: CASALASGELFF; length: 12; D: TRBD2; J: TRBJ2-2; V: TRBV12-3/TRBV12-4; size: -
DNA: TGTGCCAGCAGTTCAACAGTCTCCCGAAACGAGCAGTACTTC; CDR3: CASSSTVSRNEQYF; length: 14; D: -; J: TRBJ2-7; V: TRBV27; size: -
DNA: TGTGCCAGCAGCGAAGGGGGCGCAACCGGGGAGCTGTTTTTT; CDR3: CASSEGGATGELFF; length: 14; D: TRBD1; J: TRBJ2-2; V: TRBV9; size: -
DNA: TGCGCCAGCAGCCAAGATCTGAACACTGAAGCTTTCTTT; CDR3: CASSQDLNTEAFF; length: 13; D: -; J: TRBJ1-1; V: TRBV4-1; size: -
DNA: TGTGCTATCTCCCTTTCTTATACGCAGTATTTT; CDR3: CAISLSYTQYF; length: 11; D: -; J: TRBJ2-3; V: TRBV12-5; size: -
DNA: TGCGCCAGCAGCATCAGGGGCCAGTCCTACGAGCAGTACTTC; CDR3: CASSIRGQSYEQYF; length: 14; D: -; J: TRBJ2-7; V: TRBV4-1; size: -
DNA: TGCGCCAGCAGCTGGTCGAACACTGAAGCTTTCTTT; CDR3: CASSWSNTEAFF; length: 12; D: -; J: TRBJ1-1; V: TRBV5-1; size: -
DNA: TGTGCCAGCAGTGAGACAGGGGCTGGCTACACCTTC; CDR3: CASSETGAGYTF; length: 12; D: TRBD1; J: TRBJ1-2; V: TRBV12-3/TRBV12-4; size: once
DNA: TGTGCCAGCAGCCAAAGCGTCTGGACAGGGGTCGGTTACGAATATGGCTACACCTTC; CDR3: CASSQSVWTGVGYEYGYTF; length: 19; D: TRBD1; J: TRBJ1-2; V: TRBV3-1; size: -
DNA: TGTGCCAGCTACGTCCATGGACTAGCGGGCACCGGGGAGCTGTTTTTT; CDR3: CASYVHGLAGTGELFF; length: 16; D: TRBD2; J: TRBJ2-2; V: TRBV5-4; size: -
DNA: TGCAGCGTTGAAGATGGGACAGGGTCTGAAGCTTTCTTT; CDR3: CSVEDGTGSEAFF; length: 13; D: TRBD1; J: TRBJ1-1; V: TRBV29-1; size: -